Presented here are 13 T cell receptor beta chains from one specimen sequenced in a study of blood T cells in healthy people across ages. The authors ran a second PCR of roughly 6 to 12 cycles using a sample-barcoded 5' primer and a J-beta primer mix. Each CDR3 protein gets one entry after TCRdb re-called the 5' RACE reads with MiXCR. The data contain about 840,000 distinct CDR3 sequences, 29% of them singletons. The same data also went into a second study, on T cells of mothers and their children.

The material sequenced was blood. All receptors derive from a woman between 35 and 50 years old in good health.

This clonotype was seen a few times. The CDR3 DNA is TGTGCCAGCAGTTTATGGTCAGTCCTCTCCTACGAGCAGTACTTC. This sequence encodes CASSLWSVLSYEQYF. V and J are TRBV28 and TRBJ2-7; no clear D gene. Deletions cut 0 bases from V and 0 bases from J, with 9 bases between. The CDR3 length is 15 residues. Looked up from germline, CDR1 is MDHEN and CDR2 is SYDVKM.

This sequence joins TRBV5-1 and TRBJ2-5; the match to TRBD1 covers 8 bases. Near its end, the DNA agrees better with TRBJ2-7, so the J call may be wrong. Germline V gene sequence: CDR1 SGHRS, CDR2 YFSETQ. The CDR3 runs 15 residues. CDR3 sequence reads: CASSSYPGTGDEQYF. CDR3 nucleotide sequence: TGCGCCAGCAGCTCGTATCCCGGGACAGGCGACGAGCAGTACTTC.

In its sample, this clonotype was seen a few times. The CDR3 nucleotides read TGCGCCAGCAGCTTACCCGGGGGCCTGTTTAGCGGGGAGCTGTTTTTT. This translates into CASSLPGGLFSGELFF. The V call is TRBV5-1, the J call TRBJ2-2; either TRBD1 or TRBD2 may fit D (6 bases each). The germline CDR1 and CDR2 sequences are SGHRS and YFSETQ. CDR3 size: 16 residues. Trimming left V 2 bases short and J 7 bases short, with 18 bases between.

Only a few counts were recorded for this clonotype. V usage is TRBV7-3 and J usage is TRBJ2-1, with D tentatively TRBD1 (5 bases). The J call is uncertain, as TRBJ2-7 better fits the DNA end. This CDR3 comprises 14 residues. The germline CDR1 and CDR2 sequences are SGHTA and FQGTGA. CDR3 sequence: CASSDDNEDNEQYF. The CDR3 nucleotides are TGTGCCAGCAGCGACGATAATGAGGACAATGAGCAGTACTTC.

This clonotype was counted ten times or more. The V and J genes are TRBV7-3 and TRBJ2-1; possibly TRBD1 for D (6 bases). The germline V gene has CDR1 SGHTA and CDR2 FQGTGA. The V end lost 6 bases, the J end lost 7 bases, and 10 bases lay between the germline ends. The CDR3 has 12 amino acids. CDR3 coding DNA: TGTGCCAGCAGTGACCAGGGGAATGAGCAGTTCTTC. It codes for CASSDQGNEQFF.

Only a few counts were recorded for this clonotype. CDR3 in DNA: TGTGCCAGCAGCGCCCAGGGAGCGGGGAACACAGATACGCAGTATTTT. Translation: CASSAQGAGNTDTQYF. V usage is TRBV7-2 and J usage is TRBJ2-3; 7 bases agree with TRBD2. The germline CDR1 and CDR2 sequences are SGHTA and FQGNSA. The CDR3 has 16 residues. Trimming took 5 bases from V and 2 from J; bases not matched to a gene: 10.

This chain joins TRBV4-1 and TRBJ1-5; tentatively, D is TRBD1 (5 bases). Trimming pared 3 bases from V and 4 bases from J, leaving 19 bases between. This CDR3 spans 17 amino acids. Looked up from germline, CDR1 is MGHRA and CDR2 is YSYEKL. CDR3 coding DNA: TGCGCCAGCAGCCAGGGGGTGTGGCTCAATACAAATCAGCCCCAGCATTTT. It translates to CASSQGVWLNTNQPQHF.

Details on this clonotype: This may be a read error: a much more frequent sequence differs by one nucleotide. The chain carries TRBV7-8 and TRBJ2-7; 11 bases line up with TRBD2. This CDR3 is 13 amino acids long. CDR1 is SGHVS and CDR2 is FQNEAQ in the germline V gene. The CDR3 sequence: CANSLAGGSEQYF. CDR3 in DNA: TGTGCCAACAGCTTAGCGGGGGGGAGCGAGCAGTACTTC.

The chain couples TRBV6-6 to TRBJ2-3; TRBD2 might be the D (6 bases). The CDR3 spans 17 residues. Trimming took 4 bases from V and 0 from J, leaving 17 bases between them. The germline CDR1 and CDR2 sequences are MNHNY and SVGAGI (reference sequence). The CDR3 bases are TGTGCCAGCAGTTCGAACTTGAGGCGGGGAAGCACAGATACGCAGTATTTT. Translating it yields CASSSNLRRGSTDTQYF.

This clonotype was observed once. V is TRBV2 and J is TRBJ1-5; D possibly corresponds to TRBD1 (6 bases). With 5 bases removed from V and 9 bases from J, the gap between germline ends came to 11 bases. Germline V gene data show CDR1 as SNHLY and CDR2 as FYNNEI. This CDR3 region has 12 residues. The CDR3, as DNA: TGTGCCAGCAGTCTACAGGGTACGCCCCAGCATTTT. Translated, it gives CASSLQGTPQHF.

The rearrangement uses TRBV5-1 and TRBJ1-1, with 8 bases aligning to TRBD1. Germline trimming cut 5 bases from V and 4 bases from J; bases unmatched to any gene: 4. Germline CDR1 is SGHRS and CDR2 is YFSETQ. The CDR3 is made up of 13 amino acids. CDR3 sequence: CASRTGGPTEAFF. The CDR3 nucleotides are TGCGCCAGCAGAACAGGGGGACCCACTGAAGCTTTCTTT. Filled out from reference TRBV5-1 and TRBJ1-1, the complete variable domain reads KAGVTQTPRYLIKTRGQQVTLSCSPISGHRSVSWYQQTPGQGLQFLFEYFSETQRNKGNFPGRFSGRQFSNSRSEMNVSTLELGDSALYLCASRTGGPTEAFFGQGTRLTVV.

This clonotype has only a few counts. The chain links TRBV29-1 to TRBJ1-1; 7 nucleotides line up with TRBD1. Losses at the gene ends were 0 bases for V and 6 bases for J; bases not matched to a gene: 7. This CDR3 has 14 residues. Germline loops: CDR1 SQVTM, CDR2 ANQGSEA. The CDR3 here is CSVEDKGGAPEAFF. The CDR3 nucleotides are TGCAGCGTTGAAGATAAAGGGGGCGCGCCTGAAGCTTTCTTT. Together with reference TRBV29-1 and TRBJ1-1, the CDR3 gives the full variable domain: SAVISQKPSRDICQRGTSLTIQCQVDSQVTMMFWYRQQPGQSLTLIATANQGSEATYESGFVIDKFPISRPNLTFSTLTVSNMSPEDSSIYLCSVEDKGGAPEAFFGQGTRLTVV.

This clonotype was detected only a few times. This chain joins TRBV3-1 and TRBJ2-7; the D gene could be TRBD1 or TRBD2 (5 bases each). Germline V lookup: CDR1 LGHDT, CDR2 YNNKEL (reference sequence). This CDR3 is 15 amino acids long. The V gene lost 4 bases and the J gene lost 0 bases, with 13 bases spanning the gap. Here the CDR3 DNA reads TGTGCCAGCAGCCCTACCCGGGACGCCTCCTACGAGCAGTACTTC. Its protein is CASSPTRDASYEQYF.